A selection of T cell receptor beta chains follows, all from one sample in a study of early T cells in non-severe SARS-CoV-2 infection. MiXCR was run by TCRdb on the 5' RACE reads, yielding one entry per CDR3 protein. The sample lists under 60,000 distinct CDR3 sequences; less than 10% were seen once. The specimen comprised whole blood, sampled at baseline. The receptors originated from an adult who was a healthcare worker with PCR-confirmed SARS-CoV-2 infection or an uninfected control (not recorded which). The CDR3 runs from the conserved cysteine through the conserved F or W. A D gene is named only where the DNA matches it firmly. Size is stated for part of the rows, as once, few or many counts, or as a class when the clone is expanded.

v_call: TRBV7-6; clone_size: few; j_call: TRBJ2-1; d_call: NA; cdr3_nt: TGTGCCAGCAGCCCCTCAATATACGGTGAGCAGTTCTTC; cdr3_aa: CASSPSIYGEQFF
v_call: TRBV5-1; clone_size: many; j_call: TRBJ1-2; d_call: TRBD1; cdr3_nt: TGCGCCAGCAGCTTGGGTACCGGGACAGGGATCGGCTACACCTTC; cdr3_aa: CASSLGTGTGIGYTF
v_call: TRBV5-1; clone_size: few; j_call: TRBJ2-1; d_call: NA; cdr3_nt: TGCGCCAGCAGCGAAGCGGATGAGCAGTTCTTC; cdr3_aa: CASSEADEQFF
v_call: TRBV5-1; clone_size: few; j_call: TRBJ2-2; d_call: NA; cdr3_nt: TGCGCCAGCAGCTTGCTAGCCCCGACCAACACCGGGGAGCTGTTTTTT; cdr3_aa: CASSLLAPTNTGELFF
v_call: TRBV11-2; clone_size: many; j_call: TRBJ1-4; d_call: NA; cdr3_nt: TGTGCCAGCAGCTTAAATGAAAAACTGTTTTTT; cdr3_aa: CASSLNEKLFF
v_call: TRBV9; clone_size: NA; j_call: TRBJ2-6; d_call: TRBD1; cdr3_nt: TGTGCCAGCAGCGTAGGGACAGGTGCCGGGGCCAACGTCCTGACTTTC; cdr3_aa: CASSVGTGAGANVLTF
v_call: TRBV7-8; clone_size: NA; j_call: TRBJ2-5; d_call: TRBD2; cdr3_nt: TGTGCCAGCAAGGCGGGACTAGTGGACCAAGAGACCCAGTACTTC; cdr3_aa: CASKAGLVDQETQYF
v_call: TRBV5-6; clone_size: many; j_call: TRBJ2-6; d_call: NA; cdr3_nt: TGTGCCAGCAGCTCGAAGAAGGGGCTTCGGGCTGGGGCCAACGTCCTGACTTTC; cdr3_aa: CASSSKKGLRAGANVLTF
v_call: TRBV7-9; clone_size: few; j_call: TRBJ2-1; d_call: TRBD2; cdr3_nt: TGTGCCAGCAGCTTAGGCGCGGGACTAGCGGGAGGTGAGCAGTTCTTC; cdr3_aa: CASSLGAGLAGGEQFF
v_call: TRBV7-2; clone_size: few; j_call: TRBJ2-1; d_call: TRBD2; cdr3_nt: TGTGCCAGCAGTACTAGCGGGTTTTCTGCGGAGCAGTTCTTC; cdr3_aa: CASSTSGFSAEQFF
v_call: TRBV27; clone_size: few; j_call: TRBJ2-7; d_call: TRBD2; cdr3_nt: TGTGCCAGCAGCCGACAAGCCCCGGGACTAACGGGGTACGAGCAGTACTTC; cdr3_aa: CASSRQAPGLTGYEQYF
v_call: TRBV7-9; clone_size: few; j_call: TRBJ2-5; d_call: NA; cdr3_nt: TGTGCCAGCAGCTCCAACCCGGGACACCAAGAGACCCAGTACTTC; cdr3_aa: CASSSNPGHQETQYF
v_call: TRBV4-1; clone_size: many; j_call: TRBJ2-7; d_call: NA; cdr3_nt: TGCGCCAGCAGCCAAGATCGTCGCTTCGGGGGTCACGAGCAGTACTTC; cdr3_aa: CASSQDRRFGGHEQYF
v_call: TRBV19; clone_size: few; j_call: TRBJ2-6; d_call: NA; cdr3_nt: TGTGCCAGTTGCCCCCTTAGGCTCGGGGCCAACGTCCTGACTTTC; cdr3_aa: CASCPLRLGANVLTF
v_call: TRBV20-1; clone_size: NA; j_call: TRBJ2-1; d_call: NA; cdr3_nt: TGCAGTGCCTATAGACCCCAGAGCTCCTACAATGAGCAGTTCTTC; cdr3_aa: CSAYRPQSSYNEQFF
v_call: TRBV20-1; clone_size: few; j_call: TRBJ2-5; d_call: TRBD2; cdr3_nt: TGCAGTGCTAAGTCGGGAGGGCCATTAGAGACCCAGTACTTC; cdr3_aa: CSAKSGGPLETQYF
v_call: TRBV13; clone_size: few; j_call: TRBJ1-2; d_call: NA; cdr3_nt: TGTGCCAGCAGCAAAACAGGGAATGGCTACACCTTC; cdr3_aa: CASSKTGNGYTF
v_call: TRBV30; clone_size: NA; j_call: TRBJ1-3; d_call: NA; cdr3_nt: TGTGCCTGGAGTCCCTCAGGGAGAGCTGGAAACACCATATATTTT; cdr3_aa: CAWSPSGRAGNTIYF
v_call: TRBV11-2; clone_size: NA; j_call: TRBJ2-2; d_call: TRBD1; cdr3_nt: TGTGCCAGCAGCGTGGACAGGGGGAACACCGGGGAGCTGTTTTTT; cdr3_aa: CASSVDRGNTGELFF
v_call: TRBV6-5; clone_size: many; j_call: TRBJ1-1; d_call: NA; cdr3_nt: TGTGCCAGCAGTTACGGTTGGGGAGATACAACTGAAGCTTTCTTT; cdr3_aa: CASSYGWGDTTEAFF
v_call: TRBV7-6; clone_size: NA; j_call: TRBJ2-3; d_call: NA; cdr3_nt: TGTGCCAGCAGCGGACAGGAGGGGACAGATACGCAGTATTTT; cdr3_aa: CASSGQEGTDTQYF
v_call: TRBV5-1; clone_size: many; j_call: TRBJ2-1; d_call: TRBD2; cdr3_nt: TGCGCCAGCAGCACGGGGGGGCCGAGCTCCTACAATGAGCAGTTCTTC; cdr3_aa: CASSTGGPSSYNEQFF
v_call: TRBV11-2; clone_size: many; j_call: TRBJ1-2; d_call: TRBD1; cdr3_nt: TGTGCCAGCAGCTCGGGACAGGAGGAGCGGGGCTACACCTTC; cdr3_aa: CASSSGQEERGYTF
v_call: TRBV7-2; clone_size: NA; j_call: TRBJ2-3; d_call: NA; cdr3_nt: TGTGCCAGCAGCGCGAATTCGGGGGTAGATACGCAGTATTTT; cdr3_aa: CASSANSGVDTQYF
v_call: TRBV4-3; clone_size: many; j_call: TRBJ1-1; d_call: NA; cdr3_nt: TGCGCCAGCAGCCAAGCAGGGCGCACTGAAGCTTTCTTT; cdr3_aa: CASSQAGRTEAFF
v_call: TRBV6-1; clone_size: few; j_call: TRBJ2-5; d_call: NA; cdr3_nt: TGTGCTTACACGGCAGAAGGGTCTCAAGAGACCCAGTACTTC; cdr3_aa: CAYTAEGSQETQYF
v_call: TRBV5-6; clone_size: NA; j_call: TRBJ1-1; d_call: NA; cdr3_nt: TGTGCCAGCAGCTCAGTTACTGAAGCTTTCTTT; cdr3_aa: CASSSVTEAFF
v_call: TRBV3-1; clone_size: NA; j_call: TRBJ2-1; d_call: TRBD1; cdr3_nt: TGTGCCAGCATCGACAGGGGGAATACCAATGAGCAGTTCTTC; cdr3_aa: CASIDRGNTNEQFF
v_call: TRBV7-3; clone_size: NA; j_call: TRBJ2-6; d_call: NA; cdr3_nt: TGTGCCAGCAGCTTAAGCGGGCCTGGGACCAACGTCCTGACTTTC; cdr3_aa: CASSLSGPGTNVLTF
v_call: TRBV11-2; clone_size: many; j_call: TRBJ2-1; d_call: NA; cdr3_nt: TGTGCCAGCAGCTTAGATATAACAGGATGGAGGAGCGATGAGCAGTTCTTC; cdr3_aa: CASSLDITGWRSDEQFF
v_call: TRBV5-1; clone_size: few; j_call: TRBJ2-5; d_call: NA; cdr3_nt: TGCGCCAGCAGCCCTGACGGACAAGAGACCCAGTACTTC; cdr3_aa: CASSPDGQETQYF
v_call: TRBV18; clone_size: many; j_call: TRBJ1-5; d_call: NA; cdr3_nt: TGTGCCAGCTCACCTCCGGGAGAATCTCAGCCCCAGCATTTT; cdr3_aa: CASSPPGESQPQHF
v_call: TRBV11-2; clone_size: few; j_call: TRBJ2-3; d_call: TRBD1; cdr3_nt: TGTGCCAGCAGCTGGGGACAGGGTTTTTCCACAGATACGCAGTATTTT; cdr3_aa: CASSWGQGFSTDTQYF
v_call: TRBV13; clone_size: many; j_call: TRBJ2-3; d_call: TRBD2; cdr3_nt: TGTGCCAGCAGCTTCTACGCCTTTCGCGGGAGGGCCCCAGATACGCAGTATTTT; cdr3_aa: CASSFYAFRGRAPDTQYF
v_call: TRBV29-1; clone_size: few; j_call: TRBJ2-3; d_call: TRBD1; cdr3_nt: TGCAGCGTCGGAGACAGGGAGAGGAAAGATACGCAGTATTTT; cdr3_aa: CSVGDRERKDTQYF
v_call: TRBV5-1; clone_size: many; j_call: TRBJ2-5; d_call: TRBD1; cdr3_nt: TGCGCCAGCAGCTATCAAATGACAGGGTCGGAGACCCAGTACTTC; cdr3_aa: CASSYQMTGSETQYF
v_call: TRBV12-3/TRBV12-4; clone_size: NA; j_call: TRBJ1-1; d_call: NA; cdr3_nt: TGTGCCAGCAGTAAAAAAAGGATTATGAACACTGAAGCTTTCTTT; cdr3_aa: CASSKKRIMNTEAFF
v_call: TRBV5-8; clone_size: many; j_call: TRBJ1-6; d_call: NA; cdr3_nt: TGTGCCAGCAGCTTGATAAGGAACTCACCCCTCCACTTT; cdr3_aa: CASSLIRNSPLHF
v_call: TRBV6-2/TRBV6-3; clone_size: NA; j_call: TRBJ2-3; d_call: TRBD1; cdr3_nt: TGTGCCAGCAGTTACACGGACAGGGGAAGCACAGATACGCAGTATTTT; cdr3_aa: CASSYTDRGSTDTQYF
v_call: TRBV20-1; clone_size: many; j_call: TRBJ2-7; d_call: NA; cdr3_nt: TGCAGTGCTAGCCCAGCAGGCCAGGGGTATGGATACGAGCAGTACTTC; cdr3_aa: CSASPAGQGYGYEQYF
v_call: TRBV20-1; clone_size: few; j_call: TRBJ2-3; d_call: NA; cdr3_nt: TGCAGTGCTAGCCCTTACACAGATACGCAGTATTTT; cdr3_aa: CSASPYTDTQYF